Listed below are T cell receptor beta chains from one sample, sequenced in a study of sequential checkpoint blockade in melanoma. Assay used: immunoSEQ multiplex PCR; TCRdb lists only in-frame clones, some missing. This repertoire shows some 11,000 clones, under 30% found once; its top ten account for 20% to 30%. Source: tumor tissue (inferred from file names), taken from a patient given nivolumab and ipilimumab in sequence. The source is a human donor with melanoma. Each CDR3 is given with its conserved first and last residue. The D gene is left open where the match is weak. Part of the rows lack a size; the others show once, few, many or a class for expanded clones.

clone_size	v_call	j_call	d_call	cdr3_aa	cdr3_nt
NA	TRBV6-8	TRBJ1-2	NA	CASSVDRTYGYTF	TGTGCCAGCAGTGTTGACAGGACCTATGGCTACACCTTC
few	TRBV12-5	TRBJ2-1	TRBD2	CATQEGGGMNEQFF	TGTGCCACACAGGAGGGCGGGGGGATGAATGAGCAGTTCTTC
few	TRBV6-8	TRBJ2-1	TRBD2	CASSGASGGFNEQFF	TGTGCCAGCAGTGGAGCTAGCGGGGGTTTCAATGAGCAGTTCTTC
NA	TRBV14	TRBJ1-1	NA	CASSQELTGTEAFF	TGTGCCAGCAGCCAAGAGTTGACTGGCACTGAAGCTTTCTTT
many	TRBV11-3	TRBJ1-2	TRBD1	CASSFGQGEFYGYTF	TGTGCCAGCAGCTTCGGACAGGGCGAATTCTATGGCTACACCTTC
NA	TRBV30	TRBJ2-7	NA	CAWTPADESYEQYF	TGTGCCTGGACCCCAGCCGACGAATCCTACGAGCAGTACTTC
few	TRBV11-3	TRBJ2-3	TRBD2	CASSRPPGGLGDTQYF	TGTGCCAGCAGCAGGCCCCCGGGGGGGCTGGGAGATACGCAGTATTTT
many	TRBV6-8	TRBJ2-7	NA	CASSPTPRLVYEQYF	TGTGCCAGCAGCCCCACCCCTAGGCTGGTCTACGAGCAGTACTTC
NA	TRBV10-3	TRBJ2-3	TRBD2	CASPKRGGSADTQYF	TGTGCCAGCCCGAAGCGGGGTGGTTCCGCAGATACGCAGTATTTT
NA	TRBV9	TRBJ2-7	NA	CASSVVPSGEQYF	TGTGCCAGCAGCGTAGTCCCTTCGGGGGAGCAGTACTTC
NA	TRBV19	TRBJ1-6	NA	CASSPKGFLNSPLHF	TGTGCCAGTAGTCCTAAGGGGTTTTTGAATTCACCCCTCCACTTT
many	TRBV4-1	TRBJ1-6	NA	CASSQTTIQVSTYNSPLHF	TGCGCCAGCAGCCAAACGACAATACAGGTTTCTACCTATAATTCACCCCTCCACTTT
few	TRBV11-3	TRBJ1-4	NA	CASSPAGQRGEKLFF	TGTGCCAGCAGCCCGGCTGGGCAACGGGGAGAAAAACTGTTTTTT
NA	TRBV11-3	TRBJ2-2	TRBD1	CASSLTGANTGELFF	TGTGCCAGCAGCTTAACAGGGGCGAACACCGGGGAGCTGTTTTTT
NA	TRBV15	TRBJ1-4	NA	CATSSRRGANEKLFF	TGTGCCACCAGCAGCCGCAGGGGCGCTAATGAAAAACTGTTTTTT
few	TRBV28	TRBJ1-2	NA	CASSSRTLGYTF	TGTGCCAGCAGTTCCCGGACGCTTGGCTACACCTTC
NA	TRBV2	TRBJ2-7	NA	CASSEAPIYEQYF	TGTGCCAGCAGTGAAGCCCCTATCTACGAGCAGTACTTC
NA	TRBV7-6	TRBJ1-1	NA	CASNTRGLDTEAFF	TGTGCCAGCAACACGAGGGGGTTGGACACTGAAGCTTTCTTT
NA	TRBV12-5	TRBJ1-5	NA	CASTYSLYQPQHF	TGTGCCAGCACCTACAGTCTTTACCAGCCCCAGCATTTT
few	TRBV4-1	TRBJ1-3	NA	CASSHLDGRNTIYF	TGCGCCAGCAGCCACCTTGATGGAAGAAACACCATATATTTT
few	TRBV9	TRBJ1-3	NA	CASSITNSGNTIYF	TGTGCCAGCAGCATCACTAACTCTGGAAACACCATATATTTT
NA	TRBV15	TRBJ2-3	TRBD1	CATTQGQVFADTQYF	TGTGCCACCACCCAAGGACAGGTATTCGCAGATACGCAGTATTTT
NA	TRBV11-3	TRBJ2-2	NA	CASSLGPTNTGELFF	TGTGCCAGCAGCTTAGGACCTACGAACACCGGGGAGCTGTTTTTT
NA	TRBV11-3	TRBJ1-1	TRBD1	CASSLRGLVNTEAFF	TGTGCCAGCAGCTTAAGGGGGCTGGTGAACACTGAAGCTTTCTTT
many	TRBV6-8	TRBJ2-7	NA	CASSYGNSYEQYF	TGTGCCAGCAGTTATGGCAACTCCTACGAGCAGTACTTC
NA	TRBV10-2	TRBJ1-2	NA	CASSHNRDKGYTF	TGCGCCAGCAGTCACAACAGGGATAAGGGCTACACCTTC
NA	TRBV29-1	TRBJ2-7	TRBD1	CSGARDRGIEQYF	TGCAGCGGGGCCCGGGACAGGGGGATCGAGCAGTACTTC
NA	TRBV5-1	TRBJ1-6	NA	CASSSDSPNSPLHF	TGCGCCAGCAGCTCGGACAGTCCAAATTCACCCCTCCACTTT
NA	TRBV28	TRBJ2-5	TRBD1	CASRKGFSGQDLQETQYF	TGTGCCAGCAGGAAGGGTTTTTCGGGACAGGACCTCCAAGAGACCCAGTACTTC
NA	TRBV29-1	TRBJ2-7	NA	CSVKLNTYEQYF	TGCAGCGTTAAACTGAACACCTACGAGCAGTACTTC